This T cell receptor (delta chain) appears in the sequencing data of a study of gamma-delta chains in newborns, infants, children. At the level of the study: Microbial exposure reportedly drives polyclonal innate γδ T cell expansion after birth.

Note on this clone: The TCRdb protein comes from a much larger clone and disagrees with this DNA's translation at residue 13, likely due to a read error; the protein given here is derived from the DNA.

TCRdb called clones anew from the reads with CATT. The data hold a few thousand delta-chain clones, with roughly 3.9% observed a single time. The CDR3 runs to 16 residues. In germline, CDR1 is GEAIGNYY, CDR2 EKD. This receptor was identified in a child who was a newborn, infant or young child, either healthy, febrile or measles-vaccinated (not recorded which). The source material was blood. The rearrangement joins TRDV2 to TRDJ2; 11 positions agree with TRDD3. The CDR3 sequence: CACDVLGDNETARLFF. The CDR3 nucleotides are TGTGCCTGTGACGTACTGGGGGATAACGAGACAGCACGACTCTTCTTT.